Following are 13 T cell receptor beta chains from one sample sequenced in a study of blood T cell repertoires in COVID-19. The method was immunoSEQ multiplex PCR; TCRdb's version includes in-frame clones alone and lacks a portion of them. This table holds 200,000 to 250,000 clones, roughly nine tenths found once. Sequenced input: peripheral blood. The receptor set was obtained from a woman in her forties or fifties with COVID-19, enrolled during active disease.

The rearrangement joins TRBV19 to TRBJ1-3, with 10 bases identical to TRBD1. The germline V gene has CDR1 LNHDA and CDR2 SQIVND (reference sequence). CDR3 length equals 17 residues. Trimming took 2 bases from V and 0 from J; bases not matched to a gene: 4. CDR3 protein: CASSIPGQGRSGNTIYF. In DNA, the CDR3 is TGTGCCAGTAGTATACCGGGACAGGGGCGCTCTGGAAACACCATATATTTT.

The V and J genes are TRBV11-3 and TRBJ2-7; no definite D call. V was clipped by 3 bases and J by 6 bases, with 21 bases between them. The CDR3 contains 16 residues. Germline V lookup: CDR1 SGHNT, CDR2 YENEEA. CDR3 sequence (DNA): TGTGCCAGCAGCTTGTTCAACCCCCGGAGAGGAAGCGAGCAGTACTTC. Residues: CASSLFNPRRGSEQYF.

The rearrangement joins TRBV6-5 to TRBJ2-1; 11 nucleotides align to TRBD1. The germline CDR1 and CDR2 sequences are MNHEY and SVGAGI. Germline trimming cut 6 bases from V and 6 bases from J; bases unmatched to any gene: 7. The CDR3 sequence is 15 residues long. CDR3 sequence (DNA): TGTGCCAGCAGCCGGGACAGGGGGTTTGGCAATGAGCAGTTCTTC. This sequence encodes CASSRDRGFGNEQFF.

This chain links TRBV4-1 with TRBJ1-1; 8 nucleotides match TRBD1. The CDR3 spans 15 residues. Germline V gives CDR1 MGHRA, CDR2 YSYEKL. Trimming took 4 bases from V and 1 from J; bases not matched to a gene: 5. CDR3 nucleotide sequence: TGCGCCAGCAGCCTCCGGACAGGGACGAACACTGAAGCTTTCTTT. It codes for CASSLRTGTNTEAFF.

The chain couples TRBV6-5 to TRBJ1-1, with no clear D. Germline CDR1 is MNHEY and CDR2 is SVGAGI. Trimming removed 5 bases at V and 0 bases at J, with 4 bases between. The length of the CDR3 is 12 residues. This chain's CDR3 is CASSTMNTEAFF. The CDR3 DNA is TGTGCCAGCAGTACAATGAACACTGAAGCTTTCTTT.

The table lists this clone with a count of one. The chain employs TRBV28 and TRBJ2-1, with 9 nucleotides matching TRBD2. This CDR3 is 19 amino acids long. Germline V lookup: CDR1 MDHEN, CDR2 SYDVKM. The ends lost 6 bases at V and 3 bases at J; junction bases unmatched: 18. CDR3 sequence reads: CASSHGLAGGPSLYNEQFF. CDR3 nucleotide sequence: TGTGCCAGCAGCCATGGTCTGGCGGGGGGGCCGAGCCTCTACAATGAGCAGTTCTTC.

The chain is built from TRBV27 and TRBJ2-7; 8 positions match TRBD2. The CDR3 is 11 amino acids. Trimming removed 6 bases from V and 12 bases from J; junction bases left unmatched: 7. Germline V gene lookup returns CDR1 MNHEY and CDR2 SMNVEV (reference sequence). The DNA for the CDR3 is TGTGCCAGCAGCGCGGGGGGATCTTTGTACTTC. Translated, it gives CASSAGGSLYF.

The CDR3 sequence: CASSLRAQGWAGELFF. In DNA, the CDR3 is TGTGCCAGCAGCTTAAGGGCCCAGGGGTGGGCCGGGGAGCTGTTTTTT. The chain links TRBV7-9 to TRBJ2-2; possible D gene TRBD1, 6 bases. V gave up 2 bases and J gave up 6 bases, with 16 bases separating them. The CDR3 consists of 16 residues. Per the germline V gene, CDR1 is SEHNR and CDR2 is FQNEAQ (reference sequence).

The chain carries TRBV14 and TRBJ2-5; TRBD2 might be the D (6 bases). CDR1 SGHDN and CDR2 FVKESK come from the germline V gene. V was shortened by 5 bases and J by 2 bases, with 21 bases between the two germline ends. The CDR3 is made up of 17 amino acids. DNA of the CDR3: TGTGCCAGCAGCACTCGTACTGGACTATCGCAACAAGAGACCCAGTACTTC. Translation gives CASSTRTGLSQQETQYF.

The chain links TRBV12-3 or TRBV12-4 to TRBJ2-1, with D tentatively TRBD1 (6 bases). The CDR3 runs to 13 residues. Trimming cost V 5 bases and J 6 bases, with 11 bases left between them. The CDR3 here is CASSTTGINEQFF. CDR3 in DNA: TGTGCCAGCAGTACTACAGGGATCAATGAGCAGTTCTTC.

This chain uses TRBV18 with TRBJ2-7; 8 bases map to TRBD1. V shed 2 bases and J 6 bases; nucleotides not matched to a gene: 3. This CDR3 has 13 amino acids. The germline gives CDR1 KGHSH, CDR2 LQKENI. The CDR3 here is CASSPATGVEQYF. CDR3 DNA sequence: TGTGCCAGCTCACCAGCGACAGGGGTCGAGCAGTACTTC.

The chain has TRBV2 and TRBJ2-3, with 11 nucleotides matching TRBD2. Trimming removed 3 bases from V and 3 bases from J; junction bases left unmatched: 8. The CDR3 runs 17 residues. Germline V gene lookup returns CDR1 SNHLY and CDR2 FYNNEI. CDR3 bases: TGTGCCAGCAGTGACCTAGCGGGGGGACCTAATACAGATACGCAGTATTTT. As protein: CASSDLAGGPNTDTQYF.

This clone was detected only once. V and J are TRBV5-1 and TRBJ2-5; unclear D gene. Germline loops: CDR1 SGHRS, CDR2 YFSETQ. The V end was cut by 0 bases, the J end by 4 bases, with 10 bases between. The CDR3 consists of 14 residues. The CDR3 DNA sequence: TGCGCCAGCAGCTTGGAAACTGGGCGAGAGACCCAGTACTTC. Amino acid sequence: CASSLETGRETQYF.